Shown below are 24 T cell receptor beta chains from a single sample sequenced in a study of technical replicates of blood from a handful of donors. Sequencing used immunoSEQ multiplex PCR; TCRdb keeps in-frame clones, though not all of them. The sample carries approximately 12,000 clones, roughly 80% recorded once. The sample taken for sequencing was PBMCs. The receptors derive from a human donor in good health.

This clone appeared a single time. CDR3 in DNA: TGTGCCAGTAGTTGGGCTAGCGGGAGACCCTCCTACGAGCAGTACTTC. It is translated as CASSWASGRPSYEQYF. V usage is TRBV19 and J usage is TRBJ2-7; 10 nucleotides line up with TRBD2. CDR1 LNHDA and CDR2 SQIVND come from the germline V gene (reference sequence). The trim removed 5 bases at V and 0 bases at J, leaving 7 bases unmatched. The CDR3 runs 16 residues.

The chain carries TRBV2 and TRBJ2-7; 8 positions agree with TRBD1. CDR3 size: 11 residues. Germline V gene data show CDR1 as SNHLY and CDR2 as FYNNEI. The ends lost 11 bases at V and 2 bases at J; junction bases unmatched: 2. CDR3 DNA sequence: TGTGCCGGACAGGGAGCCTACGAGCAGTACTTC. The encoded protein is CAGQGAYEQYF. The complete variable domain, with remaining parts taken from reference TRBV2 and TRBJ2-7, reads EPEVTQTPSHQVTQMGQEVILRCVPISNHLYFYWYRQILGQKVEFLVSFYNNEISEKSEIFDDQFSVERPDGSNFTLKIRSTKLEDSAMYFCAGQGAYEQYFGPGTRLTVT.

This CDR3 reads CASSIGAGSYQPQHF. Written as DNA, the CDR3 is TGTGCCAGTAGTATAGGGGCAGGGTCTTATCAGCCCCAGCATTTT. The chain employs TRBV19 and TRBJ1-5; TRBD1 might be the D (5 bases). Germline CDR1 reads LNHDA; CDR2 reads SQIVND (reference sequence). Trimming cost V 1 base and J 5 bases, with 12 bases left between them. The CDR3 contains 15 residues.

This clone was observed a few times. Here the CDR3 reads CASSWGQGYEQYF. DNA of the CDR3: TGTGCCAGCAGTTGGGGGCAGGGATACGAGCAGTACTTC. J is TRBJ2-7 and V is TRBV27; D might be TRBD1 (6 bases). CDR1 MNHEY and CDR2 SMNVEV come from the germline V gene (reference sequence). The V and J ends lost 4 bases and 4 bases respectively, with 11 bases between them. This CDR3 spans 13 amino acids.

The genes are TRBV6-4 and TRBJ2-3; TRBD2 agrees at 8 bases. Germline loops: CDR1 MRHNA, CDR2 SNTAGT. The CDR3 has 15 amino acids. V shed 0 bases and J 2 bases; nucleotides not matched to a gene: 1. The CDR3 DNA sequence: TGTGCCAGCAGTGACTCAGCGGGAGCCACAGATACGCAGTATTTT. Residues: CASSDSAGATDTQYF.

The chain combines TRBV18 with TRBJ2-3; TRBD1 agrees at 10 bases. The CDR3 extends over 16 amino acids. V lost 3 bases to trimming and J lost 3 bases; unmatched junction nucleotides: 6. Germline CDR1 is KGHSH and CDR2 is LQKENI. The CDR3 sequence: CASSPGQGIATDTQYF. The CDR3 DNA is TGTGCCAGCTCACCGGGACAGGGGATCGCTACAGATACGCAGTATTTT.

This chain links TRBV10-3 with TRBJ1-2; TRBD1 aligns across 9 bases. J gave up 6 bases and V 6 bases, and 8 bases lay outside the gene matches. The length of the CDR3 is 14 residues. Germline CDR1 reads ENHRY; CDR2 reads SYGVKD. Here the CDR3 DNA reads TGTGCCATCAGCCTGGGGACAGGGAAGGATGGCTACACCTTC. Its translation is CAISLGTGKDGYTF.

The chain's CDR3 is CASSPMGQGNNYGYTF. CDR3 nucleotide sequence: TGTGCCAGCAGCCCTATGGGACAGGGGAATAACTATGGCTACACCTTC. The chain recombines TRBV7-9 with TRBJ1-2, with 10 bases identical to TRBD1. The V gene end was trimmed by 5 bases and the J gene end by 1 base; junction bases not matched to a gene: 7. Germline V lookup: CDR1 SEHNR, CDR2 FQNEAQ (reference sequence). The CDR3 spans 16 residues.

The rearrangement joins TRBV30 to TRBJ1-3; maybe TRBD1 (6 bases). From germline, CDR1 is GTSNPN and CDR2 SVGIG (reference sequence). This CDR3 is built from 13 residues. Trimming shortened V by 5 bases and J by 4 bases, and 12 bases separated the two germline ends. The CDR3 sequence: CAWGGTVGNTIYF. In DNA, the CDR3 is TGTGCCTGGGGGGGCACAGTCGGAAACACCATATATTTT.

The CDR3 spells CASSAAGRSPLHF. The DNA for the CDR3 is TGTGCCAGCAGCGCGGCGGGGAGATCACCCCTCCACTTT. The rearrangement uses TRBV2 and TRBJ1-6; D remains ambiguous. Germline V gives CDR1 SNHLY, CDR2 FYNNEI. This CDR3 is 13 amino acids long. V shed 6 bases and J shed 10 bases, with 13 bases lying between them.

This CDR3 reads CASSLESSGANVLTF. The CDR3 bases are TGCGCCAGCAGTCTTGAGAGCTCTGGGGCCAACGTCCTGACTTTC. The genes are TRBV4-1 and TRBJ2-6; D remains ambiguous. Germline CDR1 is MGHRA and CDR2 is YSYEKL. This CDR3 has 15 residues. The ends were cut back, 6 bases at V and 0 bases at J, with 9 bases in the middle.

The CDR3 sequence is CASSVATDTEAFF. The CDR3 coding sequence is TGTGCCAGCAGCGTAGCTACAGACACTGAAGCTTTCTTT. The chain combines TRBV9 with TRBJ1-1; D is uncertain. The V end lost 0 bases, the J end lost 3 bases, and 6 bases lay between the germline ends. The CDR3 is 13 amino acids. Germline assignment: CDR1 SGDLS and CDR2 YYNGEE.

The rearrangement joins TRBV11-3 to TRBJ2-1, with TRBD2 as a possible D gene (6 bases). The V gene lost 1 base and the J gene lost 0 bases, with 7 bases spanning the gap. Germline V gives CDR1 SGHNT, CDR2 YENEEA. This CDR3 comprises 15 residues. CDR3 loop: CASSLVLASYNEQFF. CDR3 DNA: TGTGCCAGCAGCTTAGTACTAGCCTCCTACAATGAGCAGTTCTTC.

The genes are TRBV2 and TRBJ2-3; 7 nucleotides align to TRBD1. Germline trimming cut 6 bases from V and 0 bases from J; bases unmatched to any gene: 6. CDR1 SNHLY and CDR2 FYNNEI come from the germline V gene. CDR3 length equals 15 residues. CDR3 protein: CASRRQGGSTDTQYF. In nucleotides, the CDR3 is TGTGCCAGCAGACGACAGGGTGGAAGCACAGATACGCAGTATTTT.

The V gene is TRBV6-4, the J gene TRBJ2-2; D perhaps matches TRBD1 (7 bases). Germline values: CDR1 MRHNA, CDR2 SNTAGT. V gave up 3 bases and J gave up 4 bases, with 12 bases separating them. This CDR3 spans 15 amino acids. For the CDR3, the DNA is TGTGCCAGCAGTGAGGGGACAGCGGGCACCGGGGAGCTGTTTTTT. It is translated as CASSEGTAGTGELFF.

CDR3 DNA: TGCAGCGTTGAAGGACTAGCGGGGGGGGAGACCCAGTACTTC. It specifies CSVEGLAGGETQYF. This chain connects TRBV29-1 to TRBJ2-5; 14 positions match TRBD2. V trimming: 1 base; J trimming: 5 bases; junction bases outside the gene matches: 0. The CDR3 consists of 14 residues. Germline CDR1 is SQVTM and CDR2 is ANQGSEA.

The rearrangement links TRBV11-3 to TRBJ2-5; D is perhaps TRBD2 (5 bases). CDR1 SGHNT and CDR2 YENEEA come from the germline V gene. The CDR3 extends over 16 amino acids. V was trimmed by 1 base and J by 4 bases, leaving 16 bases between them. The CDR3 loop reads CASSLGSRVDGETQYF. CDR3 nucleotide sequence: TGTGCCAGCAGCTTAGGTTCGAGGGTGGACGGAGAGACCCAGTACTTC.

The chain recombines TRBV5-1 with TRBJ2-3, with TRBD2 matching over 7 bases. Germline trimming cut 1 base from V and 4 bases from J; bases unmatched to any gene: 6. Germline loops: CDR1 SGHRS, CDR2 YFSETQ. This CDR3 is 15 amino acids long. CDR3 in amino acids: CASSLSGVGPDTQYF. For the CDR3, the DNA is TGCGCCAGCAGCTTGAGCGGGGTCGGGCCAGATACGCAGTATTTT.

The chain couples TRBV5-6 to TRBJ1-3, with 7 bases identical to TRBD1. This CDR3 region has 14 residues. V lost 1 base to trimming and J lost 5 bases; unmatched junction nucleotides: 3. Germline loops: CDR1 SGHDT, CDR2 YYEEEE. This CDR3 is CASSLSGGRNTIYF. The CDR3 nucleotides read TGTGCCAGCAGCTTGTCAGGGGGAAGAAACACCATATATTTT.

The chain links TRBV7-9 to TRBJ1-5; D gene uncertain. The CDR3 consists of 12 residues. V lost 5 bases to trimming and J lost 4 bases, with 6 bases between them. Germline V CDR1 and CDR2: SEHNR, FQNEAQ (reference sequence). The CDR3: CASSRENQPQHF. CDR3 bases: TGTGCCAGCAGCCGCGAAAATCAGCCCCAGCATTTT.

The rearrangement uses TRBV4-1 and TRBJ1-4, with no clear D. CDR3 length: 16 amino acids. CDR1 is MGHRA and CDR2 is YSYEKL in the germline V gene. V lost 3 bases and J 6 bases, leaving 17 bases between the germline ends. CDR3 sequence reads: CASSHLRTAGDEKLFF. As DNA, the CDR3 is TGCGCCAGCAGCCATCTCAGGACGGCGGGCGATGAAAAACTGTTTTTT.

The rearrangement uses TRBV5-6 and TRBJ1-2, with D possibly TRBD1 on 6 matching bases. Germline loops: CDR1 SGHDT, CDR2 YYEEEE. V lost 1 base and J 4 bases, leaving 17 bases between the germline ends. This CDR3 has 16 residues. The CDR3 loop reads CASSLMNSRGSYGYTF. The CDR3 DNA follows: TGTGCCAGCAGCTTGATGAATTCGAGGGGGAGCTATGGCTACACCTTC. The entire variable domain, with the rest obtained from reference TRBV5-6 and TRBJ1-2, is as follows: DAGVTQSPTHLIKTRGQQVTLRCSPKSGHDTVSWYQQALGQGPQFIFQYYEEEERQRGNFPDRFSGHQFPNYSSELNVNALLLGDSALYLCASSLMNSRGSYGYTFGSGTRLTVV.

The V and J genes are TRBV30 and TRBJ1-1; a possible D gene is TRBD1 (5 bases). Germline loops: CDR1 GTSNPN, CDR2 SVGIG (reference sequence). V dropped 0 bases and J dropped 0 bases, with 11 bases sitting between them. The CDR3 has 15 residues. The CDR3 region is CAWSVPGGLNTEAFF. In nucleotides, the CDR3 is TGTGCCTGGAGTGTACCCGGGGGATTGAACACTGAAGCTTTCTTT.

The V and J genes are TRBV2 and TRBJ2-1, with 9 bases lining up with TRBD1. The CDR3 has 16 amino acids. The germline gives CDR1 SNHLY, CDR2 FYNNEI. V was pared by 6 bases and J by 6 bases, with 12 bases of the junction left unmatched. DNA for the CDR3: TGTGCCAGCAGCCGCTCCCCCGGGACAGGGACCAATGAGCAGTTCTTC. It encodes CASSRSPGTGTNEQFF.